Sequencing of this TCR beta chain was carried out in a study of T cells after yellow fever vaccination. Study-level information: Some fractions had low cell numbers, and these were prepared with SMART-Seq v4 Ultra Low Input.

General observations from the study: Overlap between CD4 and CD8 compartments was detected for a small share of clonotypes.

For TCR, cDNA came from 5'RACE template switching, which added a universal primer site and UMIs. TCRdb reanalysed the 5' RACE reads using MiXCR and keeps one entry per CDR3 protein. The table lists 150,000 to 200,000 distinct CDR3 sequences, roughly 9.6% of them singletons, with 36% in the top ten. Germline V lookup: CDR1 ENHRY, CDR2 SYGVKD. The CDR3 length is 13 residues. Trimming removed 3 bases from V and 5 bases from J, with 7 bases in between. This clonotype was recorded many times. The antigen is not known. V and J are TRBV10-3 and TRBJ2-2, with D possibly being TRBD1 (5 bases). The sequence was collected from a man between 18 and 35 years old who received the YFV17D yellow fever vaccine. Source: CD8+ T cells sorted from PBMCs, taken 15 days after the yellow fever booster vaccination. CDR3 in amino acids: CAISDGATGELFF. The CDR3 coding sequence is TGTGCCATCAGTGATGGGGCGACCGGGGAGCTGTTTTTT.